Below are 24 T cell receptor beta chains sequenced from a single sample in a study of control samples from healthy donors and cancer patients. Using immunoSEQ multiplex PCR, the repertoire was profiled, and TCRdb retains in-frame clones only, with some absent. This sample has more than 95,000 clones; just over 90% occur once, and the top ten carry approximately 7.6%. The sample taken for sequencing was blood. The receptors derive from a man aged 18 to 29 in good health.

The rearrangement uses TRBV4-1 and TRBJ2-1; D is possibly TRBD2 (6 bases). The CDR3 totals 16 residues. Per germline, CDR1 MGHRA and CDR2 YSYEKL. V lost 4 bases and J lost 5, with 18 bases in between. CDR3 region: CASSPTWSGPDNEQFF. The CDR3 DNA follows: TGCGCCAGCAGCCCCACCTGGAGCGGGCCCGACAATGAGCAGTTCTTC.

This chain links TRBV7-9 with TRBJ1-4; the match to TRBD1 covers 9 bases. Germline values: CDR1 SEHNR, CDR2 FQNEAQ (reference sequence). V lost 1 base, J lost 8 bases, and 5 bases stayed unmatched. The CDR3 has 15 residues. The CDR3 here is CASSLGDRVLEKLFF. The CDR3 nucleotides read TGTGCCAGCAGCTTAGGGGACAGGGTACTAGAAAAACTGTTTTTT.

The J gene is TRBJ2-7, the V gene TRBV19; 7 bases are a match to TRBD1. Trimming removed 7 bases from V and 6 bases from J; junction bases left unmatched: 15. This CDR3 has 15 amino acids. Germline V gives CDR1 LNHDA, CDR2 SQIVND (reference sequence). CDR3 coding DNA: TGTGCCAGTACTGCTAGACAGGGACATCTCTCCGAGCAGTACTTC. This codes for CASTARQGHLSEQYF.

The V gene is TRBV5-8, the J gene TRBJ1-1; 11 bases agree with TRBD1. The trim removed 0 bases at V and 4 bases at J, leaving 5 bases unmatched. Per germline, CDR1 SGHTS and CDR2 YDEGEE. This CDR3 is built from 16 residues. The CDR3 nucleotides read TGTGCCAGCAGCTTGGCCTGGGGACAGGGGGGCACTGAAGCTTTCTTT. The encoded protein is CASSLAWGQGGTEAFF.

This chain connects TRBV16 to TRBJ1-1; 9 bases are a match to TRBD1. Per germline, CDR1 KGHSY and CDR2 FQNENV. V gave up 5 bases and J gave up 3 bases; unmatched junction bases: 4. This CDR3 comprises 14 residues. The CDR3 protein is CASSFRDRDTEAFF. In nucleotides, the CDR3 is TGTGCCAGCAGCTTCCGGGACAGGGACACTGAAGCTTTCTTT. The entire variable domain, with the rest obtained from reference TRBV16 and TRBJ1-1, is as follows: GEEVAQTPKHLVRGEGQKAKLYCAPIKGHSYVFWYQQVLKNEFKFLISFQNENVFDETGMPKERFSAKCLPNSPCSLEIQATKLEDSAVYFCASSFRDRDTEAFFGQGTRLTVV.

The chain has TRBV2 and TRBJ2-7; D might be TRBD1 (6 bases). Germline V CDR1 and CDR2: SNHLY, FYNNEI. This CDR3 is built from 14 residues. V was clipped by 10 bases and J by 2 bases, with 18 bases between them. DNA of the CDR3: TGTGCCACCAAGCCACAGGGCCCTCCCTACGAGCAGTACTTC. Amino acids: CATKPQGPPYEQYF.

The CDR3 here is CASSTDGHYEQYF. The CDR3 DNA is TGTGCCAGCTCGACGGACGGACACTACGAGCAGTACTTC. The rearrangement uses TRBV12-3 or TRBV12-4 and TRBJ2-7, with D perhaps TRBD1 (5 bases). V dropped 8 bases and J dropped 3 bases, with 14 bases sitting between them. CDR3 length: 13 amino acids.

CDR3 nucleotides: TGTGCCAGCAAAGGACTAGCGGGATTTACCGGGGAGCTGTTTTTT. This codes for CASKGLAGFTGELFF. This chain links TRBV2 with TRBJ2-2, with 12 bases fitting TRBD2. V lost 7 bases and J lost 5; bases outside the gene matches: 5. The CDR3 runs 15 residues. Germline CDR1 is SNHLY and CDR2 is FYNNEI.

The chain combines TRBV19 with TRBJ1-1; maybe TRBD1 (6 bases). This CDR3 is 15 amino acids long. The V end lost 3 bases, the J end lost 5 bases, and 16 bases lay between the germline ends. Germline V gives CDR1 LNHDA, CDR2 SQIVND (reference sequence). The CDR3 sequence is CASSIPSGARTEAFF. CDR3 nucleotide sequence: TGTGCCAGTAGTATCCCCTCAGGGGCAAGGACTGAAGCTTTCTTT.

The genes are TRBV6-5 and TRBJ1-5; D may be TRBD1 (5 bases). Germline loops: CDR1 MNHEY, CDR2 SVGAGI. Trimming shortened V by 2 bases and J by 5 bases, and 13 bases separated the two germline ends. CDR3 length equals 15 residues. The CDR3: CASSYRQGLDQPQHF. CDR3 coding DNA: TGTGCCAGCAGTTACCGCCAGGGACTGGATCAGCCCCAGCATTTT.

The rearrangement joins TRBV27 to TRBJ1-6; a possible D gene is TRBD1 (6 bases). CDR3 size: 16 residues. Germline V gene data show CDR1 as MNHEY and CDR2 as SMNVEV (reference sequence). The V gene lost 5 bases and the J gene lost 6 bases, with 17 bases spanning the gap. CDR3 nucleotides: TGTGCCAGCAGTATAACCTTGGGCAGGGGTAATTCACCCCTCCACTTT. Protein: CASSITLGRGNSPLHF.

The rearrangement uses TRBV27 and TRBJ1-2, with D possibly TRBD1 on 5 matching bases. Trimming cost V 6 bases and J 4 bases, with 24 bases left between them. Germline V gene data show CDR1 as MNHEY and CDR2 as SMNVEV (reference sequence). The CDR3 loop spans 17 amino acids. The DNA for the CDR3 is TGTGCCAGCAGGAAACATGGCGTTTCAGGGAGATTCTATGGCTACACCTTC. Translating gives CASRKHGVSGRFYGYTF.

The V gene is TRBV20-1, the J gene TRBJ1-2, with TRBD1 as a possible D gene (6 bases). Trimming shortened V by 6 bases and J by 10 bases, and 12 bases separated the two germline ends. The CDR3 totals 10 residues. Germline V gene sequence: CDR1 DFQATT, CDR2 SNEGSKA (reference sequence). As DNA, the CDR3 is TGCAGTGCATCGGACAGTCACTACACCTTC. Amino acid sequence: CSASDSHYTF.

CDR3 loop: CASSLDVPQHF. The DNA for the CDR3 is TGTGCCAGCAGTTTGGATGTGCCCCAGCATTTT. This chain joins TRBV28 and TRBJ1-5; D remains ambiguous. Germline V gives CDR1 MDHEN, CDR2 SYDVKM. With 3 bases removed from V and 9 bases from J, the gap between germline ends came to 6 bases. CDR3 length: 11 amino acids.

The CDR3 DNA sequence: TGTGCCAGCAGCTTGGGGGGTCCCACTGAAGCTTTCTTT. Amino acids: CASSLGGPTEAFF. The gene calls are TRBV5-4 and TRBJ1-1, with no clear D. Germline lookup yields CDR1 SGHNT and CDR2 YYREEE (reference sequence). The CDR3 is 13 residues long. V was shortened by 0 bases and J by 4 bases, with 7 bases between the two germline ends. The full variable domain, its missing parts supplied by reference TRBV5-4 and TRBJ1-1, is ETGVTQSPTHLIKTRGQQVTLRCSSQSGHNTVSWYQQALGQGPQFIFQYYREEENGRGNFPPRFSGLQFPNYSSELNVNALELDDSALYLCASSLGGPTEAFFGQGTRLTVV.

The chain is built from TRBV19 and TRBJ1-2, with 12 bases that match TRBD1. This CDR3 spans 19 amino acids. Looked up from germline, CDR1 is LNHDA and CDR2 is SQIVND (reference sequence). V trimming: 3 bases; J trimming: 6 bases; junction bases outside the gene matches: 17. As DNA, the CDR3 is TGTGCCAGTAGTATTATCGGGACAGGGGGCTTCAGTATCGCTGATGGCTACACCTTC. Encoded protein: CASSIIGTGGFSIADGYTF.

The CDR3 bases are TGTGCCAGCAGCTCTACCATTAGGGTTAGCAAGGGGGGTTACGAGCAGTACTTC. It translates to CASSSTIRVSKGGYEQYF. The V and J genes are TRBV7-3 and TRBJ2-7; either TRBD1 or TRBD2 may fit D (6 bases each). CDR1 is SGHTA, CDR2 FQGTGA, per germline. CDR3 length: 18 residues. V lost 4 bases and J lost 4, with 26 bases in between. Combining the CDR3 with reference TRBV7-3 and TRBJ2-7 gives the whole variable domain GAGVSQTPSNKVTEKGKYVELRCDPISGHTALYWYRQSLGQGPEFLIYFQGTGAADDSGLPNDRFFAVRPEGSVSTLKIQRTERGDSAVYLCASSSTIRVSKGGYEQYFGPGTRLTVT.

This CDR3 is CASSSGVAGSGYEQFF. For the CDR3, the DNA is TGTGCCAGCAGCTCCGGAGTAGCGGGGTCTGGTTATGAGCAGTTCTTC. This sequence joins TRBV5-5 and TRBJ2-1, with TRBD2 matching over 8 bases. This CDR3 is built from 16 residues. Germline assignment: CDR1 SGHKS and CDR2 YYEKEE (reference sequence). The V gene end was trimmed by 3 bases and the J gene end by 8 bases; junction bases not matched to a gene: 13.

The V and J genes are TRBV19 and TRBJ1-5; D not certain. Trimming stripped 3 bases from V and 2 bases from J, with 20 bases between. CDR3 length equals 18 residues. Germline V lookup: CDR1 LNHDA, CDR2 SQIVND (reference sequence). The CDR3 reads CASSILEGGHEGNQPQHF. DNA for the CDR3: TGTGCCAGTAGTATTTTGGAGGGAGGGCATGAAGGCAATCAGCCCCAGCATTTT. Full variable domain (missing parts from reference TRBV19 and TRBJ1-5): DGGITQSPKYLFRKEGQNVTLSCEQNLNHDAMYWYRQDPGQGLRLIYYSQIVNDFQKGDIAEGYSVSREKKESFPLTVTSAQKNPTAFYLCASSILEGGHEGNQPQHFGDGTRLSIL.

V and J are TRBV6-2 or TRBV6-3 and TRBJ2-1; D remains unclear. V gave up 3 bases and J gave up 5 bases, with 11 bases separating them. CDR1 and CDR2 from the germline V gene are MNHEY and SVGEGT. The CDR3 contains 14 residues. In DNA, the CDR3 is TGTGCCAGCAGTTATCTCGGACGAGACAATGAGCAGTTCTTC. Its translation is CASSYLGRDNEQFF.

The chain combines TRBV19 with TRBJ2-7; D is possibly TRBD2 (5 bases). The germline V gene has CDR1 LNHDA and CDR2 SQIVND (reference sequence). The V and J ends lost 9 bases and 6 bases respectively, with 18 bases between them. The CDR3 is 13 amino acids. The CDR3 bases are TGTGCCAGCTCTTCGGGGAACGTCCTCGAGCAGTACTTC. It translates to CASSSGNVLEQYF.

The chain uses TRBV27 and TRBJ2-7; 7 bases map to TRBD1. The germline gives CDR1 MNHEY, CDR2 SMNVEV (reference sequence). The CDR3 covers 14 residues. V lost 3 bases, J lost 0 bases, and 2 bases stayed unmatched. The CDR3 protein is CASSLTGYSYEQYF. CDR3 DNA: TGTGCCAGCAGTTTGACAGGGTACTCCTACGAGCAGTACTTC.

This sequence joins TRBV27 and TRBJ2-5, with a possible D match to TRBD2 (7 bases). Germline CDR1 MNHEY, CDR2 SMNVEV (reference sequence). The CDR3 is 15 residues long. V lost 4 bases, J lost 3 bases, and 15 bases lay in between. As DNA, the CDR3 is TGTGCCAGCAGTTCACCGGGGAGGGGGGAAGAGACCCAGTACTTC. It specifies CASSSPGRGEETQYF.

The chain links TRBV12-3 or TRBV12-4 to TRBJ2-3, with D uncertain. V lost 5 bases and J lost 4, with 10 bases in between. This CDR3 has 13 amino acids. The CDR3 sequence is CASSGLRADTQYF. The CDR3 nucleotides are TGTGCCAGCAGTGGGCTAAGGGCAGATACGCAGTATTTT.